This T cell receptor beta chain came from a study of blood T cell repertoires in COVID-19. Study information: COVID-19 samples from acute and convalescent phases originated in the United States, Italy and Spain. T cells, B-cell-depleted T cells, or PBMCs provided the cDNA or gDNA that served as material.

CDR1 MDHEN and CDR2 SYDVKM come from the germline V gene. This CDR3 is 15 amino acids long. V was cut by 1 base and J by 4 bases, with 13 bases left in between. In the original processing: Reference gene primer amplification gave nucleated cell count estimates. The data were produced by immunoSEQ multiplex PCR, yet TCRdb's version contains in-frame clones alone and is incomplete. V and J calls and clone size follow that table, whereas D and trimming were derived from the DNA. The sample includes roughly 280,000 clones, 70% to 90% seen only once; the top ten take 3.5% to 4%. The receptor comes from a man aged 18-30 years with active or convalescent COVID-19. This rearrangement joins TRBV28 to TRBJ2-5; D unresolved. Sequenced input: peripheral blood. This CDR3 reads CASSLLSRISETQYF. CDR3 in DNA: TGTGCCAGCAGTTTATTGTCCAGGATCTCAGAGACCCAGTACTTC.